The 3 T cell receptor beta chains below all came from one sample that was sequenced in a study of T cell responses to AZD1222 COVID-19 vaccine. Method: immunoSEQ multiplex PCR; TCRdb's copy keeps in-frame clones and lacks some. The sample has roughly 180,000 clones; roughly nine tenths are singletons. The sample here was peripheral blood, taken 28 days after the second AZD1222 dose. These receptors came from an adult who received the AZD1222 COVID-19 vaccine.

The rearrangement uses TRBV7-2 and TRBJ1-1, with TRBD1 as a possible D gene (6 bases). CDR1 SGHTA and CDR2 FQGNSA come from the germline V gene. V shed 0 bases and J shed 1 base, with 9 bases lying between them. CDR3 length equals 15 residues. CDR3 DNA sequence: TGTGCCAGCAGCTTAGCGGGACACCCGAACACTGAAGCTTTCTTT. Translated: CASSLAGHPNTEAFF. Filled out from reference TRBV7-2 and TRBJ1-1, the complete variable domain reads GAGVSQSPSNKVTEKGKDVELRCDPISGHTALYWYRQSLGQGLEFLIYFQGNSAPDKSGLPSDRFSAERTGGSVSTLTIQRTQQEDSAVYLCASSLAGHPNTEAFFGQGTRLTVV.

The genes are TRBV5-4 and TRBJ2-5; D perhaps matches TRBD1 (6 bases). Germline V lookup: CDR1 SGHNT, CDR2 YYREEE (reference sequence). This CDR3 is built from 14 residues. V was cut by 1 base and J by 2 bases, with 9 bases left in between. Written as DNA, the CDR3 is TGTGCCAGCAGCTTGCCGACAGGACAAGAGACCCAGTACTTC. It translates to CASSLPTGQETQYF.

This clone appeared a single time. CDR3 in amino acids: CASSEARQDTGELFF. CDR3 in DNA: TGTGCCAGCAGTGAAGCGCGACAGGACACCGGGGAGCTGTTTTTT. The chain uses TRBV2 and TRBJ2-2; D is possibly TRBD1 (6 bases). V was pared by 0 bases and J by 3 bases, with 8 bases between. CDR3 length equals 15 residues. Germline CDR1 and CDR2: SNHLY and FYNNEI.